Here is one T cell receptor beta chain with its context. Documented treatment: oral pan-JAK inhibitor, 5-10 mg twice daily. cDNA reverse transcribed from extracted RNA served as the sequencing template. Sequenced by immunoSEQ multiplex PCR; TCRdb stores in-frame clones only, minus some. The table has 150,000 to 200,000 clones, roughly 60% seen once. Germline CDR1 and CDR2: MDHEN and SYDVKM. The CDR3 consists of 19 residues. Unmatched junction bases numbered 13, after V lost 4 bases and J lost 0 bases. The data belong to a study of CD8+ T cells in alopecia areata. This TCR derives from a human donor with alopecia areata. J is TRBJ2-5 and V is TRBV28; 11 bases fit TRBD1. The sequenced sample was CD4+ T cells sorted from blood, obtained at week 24, from a patient treated with tofacitinib. DNA for the CDR3: TGTGCCAGCAGTTCCCCTTTAGGACAGGGGGCTTCGTACCAAGAGACCCAGTACTTC. Its translation is CASSSPLGQGASYQETQYF.